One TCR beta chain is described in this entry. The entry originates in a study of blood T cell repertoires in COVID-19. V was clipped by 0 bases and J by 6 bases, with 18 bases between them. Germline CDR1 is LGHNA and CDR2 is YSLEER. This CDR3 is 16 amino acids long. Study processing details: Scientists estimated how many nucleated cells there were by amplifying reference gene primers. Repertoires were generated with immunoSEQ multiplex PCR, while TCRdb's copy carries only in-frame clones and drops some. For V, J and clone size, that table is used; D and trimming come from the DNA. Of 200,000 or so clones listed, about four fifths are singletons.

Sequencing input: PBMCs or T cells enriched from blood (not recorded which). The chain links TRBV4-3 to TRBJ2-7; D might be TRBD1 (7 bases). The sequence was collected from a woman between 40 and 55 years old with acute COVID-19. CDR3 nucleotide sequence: TGCGCCAGCAGCCAAGATCTGACAGGGAGGAGTTTCGAGCAGTACTTC. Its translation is CASSQDLTGRSFEQYF.